The entry below gives a single T cell receptor (beta chain) sequence along with its context. The source of the sample is a study of T-cell reconstitution after alpha-beta-depleted transplantation in children. Preparation of the TCRbeta library was carried out with unique molecular identifiers. TCRdb ran MiXCR on the PCR reads and lists one entry per CDR3 protein. The sample carries 350,000 to 450,000 distinct CDR3 sequences, about a fifth recorded once. The germline V gene encodes CDR1 MGHRA and CDR2 YSYEKL. The CDR3 consists of 14 residues. Trimming left V 1 base short and J 4 bases short, with 11 bases between.

The receptor was isolated from a human donor who donated a stem cell graft to a child with acute myeloid leukemia. V and J are TRBV4-1 and TRBJ2-7; weak D call: TRBD1 (6 bases). The source material was PBMCs from the stem cell graft donor, sampled from the stem cell graft. CDR3 loop: CASSQARGNYEQYF. For the CDR3, the DNA is TGCGCCAGCAGCCAAGCCAGGGGTAATTACGAGCAGTACTTC.